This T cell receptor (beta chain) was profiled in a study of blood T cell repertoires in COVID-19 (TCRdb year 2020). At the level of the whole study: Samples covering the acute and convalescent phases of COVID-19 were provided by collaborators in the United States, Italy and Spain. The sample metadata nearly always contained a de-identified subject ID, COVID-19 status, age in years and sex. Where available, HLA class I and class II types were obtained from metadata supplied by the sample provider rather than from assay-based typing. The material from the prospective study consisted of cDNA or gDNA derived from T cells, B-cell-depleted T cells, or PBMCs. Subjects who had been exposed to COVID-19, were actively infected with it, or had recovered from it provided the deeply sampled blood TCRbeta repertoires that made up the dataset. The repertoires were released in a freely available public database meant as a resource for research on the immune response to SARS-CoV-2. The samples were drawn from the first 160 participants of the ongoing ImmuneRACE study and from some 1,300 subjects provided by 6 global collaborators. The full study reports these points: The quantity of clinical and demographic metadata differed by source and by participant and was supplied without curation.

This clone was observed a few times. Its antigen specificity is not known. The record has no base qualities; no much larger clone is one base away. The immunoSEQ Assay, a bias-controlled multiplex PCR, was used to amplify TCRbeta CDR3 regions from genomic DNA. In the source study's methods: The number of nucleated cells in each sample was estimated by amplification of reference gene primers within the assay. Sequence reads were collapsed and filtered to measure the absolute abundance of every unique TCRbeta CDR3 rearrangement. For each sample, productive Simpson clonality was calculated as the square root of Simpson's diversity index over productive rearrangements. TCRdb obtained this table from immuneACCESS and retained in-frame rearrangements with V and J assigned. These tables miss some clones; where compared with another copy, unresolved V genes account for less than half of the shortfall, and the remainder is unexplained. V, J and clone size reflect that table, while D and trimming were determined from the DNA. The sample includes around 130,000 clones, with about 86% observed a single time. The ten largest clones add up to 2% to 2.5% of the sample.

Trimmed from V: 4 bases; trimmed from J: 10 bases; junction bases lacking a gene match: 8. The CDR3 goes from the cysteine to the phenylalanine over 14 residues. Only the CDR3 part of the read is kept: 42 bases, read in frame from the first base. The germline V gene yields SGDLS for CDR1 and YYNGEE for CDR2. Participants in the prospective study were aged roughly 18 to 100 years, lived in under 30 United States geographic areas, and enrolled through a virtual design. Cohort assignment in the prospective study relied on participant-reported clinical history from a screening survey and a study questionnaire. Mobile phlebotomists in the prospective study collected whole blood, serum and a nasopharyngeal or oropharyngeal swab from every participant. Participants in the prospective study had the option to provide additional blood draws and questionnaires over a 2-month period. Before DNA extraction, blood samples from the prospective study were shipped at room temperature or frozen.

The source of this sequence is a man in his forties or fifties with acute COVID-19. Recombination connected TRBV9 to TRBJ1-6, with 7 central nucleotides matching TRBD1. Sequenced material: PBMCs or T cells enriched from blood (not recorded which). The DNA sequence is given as TGTGCCAGCAGCCTACAGGGGAATCAATCACCCCTCCACTTT. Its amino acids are CASSLQGNQSPLHF.